This record concerns one TCR beta chain sequence. This clone appeared once. The antigen it binds to is not known. No clone much larger than this one lies a single base away; base qualities are absent. The data are from a study of OX40 agonist ivuxolimab in advanced cancers. Background for the entire study: Ivuxolimab was a fully human IgG2 agonistic monoclonal antibody targeting the costimulatory receptor OX40 (CD134). Intravenous ivuxolimab was administered to patients every 2 weeks at six dose levels: 0.01, 0.1, 0.3, 1.5, 3 and 10 mg/kg. Of the roughly 51 patients in dose escalation, about 20 had hepatocellular carcinoma, roughly 15 had melanoma, 9 had renal cell carcinoma and 9 had head and neck cancer. In the dose-escalation cohort, roughly four fifths of patients were male, and the mean age was approximately 60 years, with a range of roughly 20 to 85. Patients were allowed to have had prior anti-PD-1, anti-PD-L1 or anti-CTLA-4 therapy, and around 37% of the dose-escalation patients had previously received checkpoint inhibitors. Three dose-escalation patients achieved partial responses, one with hepatocellular carcinoma and two with cutaneous melanoma. The point of sequencing TCRbeta in the periphery was to test whether ivuxolimab changed TCR sequence diversity and drove clonal T-cell expansion. The paper describes the monotherapy dose-escalation part (N = 52 patients) of the phase I trial of ivuxolimab. The investigation overall reported the following: After ivuxolimab, CD8+ T cells had more expanded clones than CD4+ T cells on average. Clonal expansion of both CD4+ and CD8+ blood T cells was observed from baseline to week 6 at doses 0.1 to 3.0 mg/kg. Which antigens the clonally expanded peripheral T cells were specific for was not determined. Low levels of normalized T-cell clonal expansion were also seen in some patients who did not respond. In the 0.1-3.0 mg/kg groups, partial responders had among the lowest normalized peripheral clonal expansion, particularly in CD8+ T cells.

The trial excluded patients who had a history of autoimmune disease or were on systemic immunosuppression. Peripheral blood for TCR sequencing was collected from all dose cohorts at baseline, on cycle 4 day 1, and on cycle 7 day 1. Samples were obtained from an open-label, multicenter, first-in-human phase I dose-escalation trial of ivuxolimab. Adults with locally advanced or metastatic head and neck squamous cell, hepatocellular, melanoma or renal cell carcinoma were enrolled in the trial. Before TCR sequencing, CD4+ and CD8+ T cells were separately sorted from peripheral blood. Genomic DNA was extracted from sorted cells for sequencing of the TCRbeta CDR3 region. TCRbeta CDR3 regions were sequenced using the immunoSEQ Assay. In its TCRdb copy, this immuneACCESS table keeps in-frame sequences only and misses some clones. Where compared with another copy, unresolved V genes explain less than half of these, and the others have no known cause. The sample data list 80,000 or so clones, and around 87% of these were observed just once. Nearly 8% of the sample is held by the ten biggest clonotypes.

CDR1 and CDR2 are read off the germline V gene as ENHRY and SYGVKD. The CDR3 covers 15 residues, taking in both the cysteine and the phenylalanine. The sequence is cut down to CDR3 DNA, 45 bases in frame from base 1. Trimming takes 2 bases from V and 1 base from J, and the germline ends sit 11 bases apart. This sequence uses TRBV10-3 and TRBJ1-1; the D gene is perhaps TRBD1, on 5 matching bases. The source material was CD4+ or CD8+ T cells sorted from blood, sampled in a trial of the OX40 agonist ivuxolimab. The origin of this receptor is an adult with an advanced solid tumor such as melanoma, head and neck, liver or kidney cancer. The nucleotides read TGTGCCATCAGTGAGGGCTCCACAGGGAACACTGAAGCTTTCTTT. The resulting protein is CAISEGSTGNTEAFF.